These 3 T cell receptor beta chains originate from one sample sequenced in a study of response to subunit inactivated influenza vaccine. TCRdb ran MiXCR on the RT-PCR reads and lists one entry per CDR3 protein. The sample records around 580,000 distinct CDR3 sequences, approximately 12% being singletons. The sample was PBMCs from blood, taken on the day of vaccination. The receptors shown here come from a man aged 45-65 years who received an inactivated influenza vaccine.

The V gene is TRBV12-3 or TRBV12-4, the J gene TRBJ2-1; TRBD2 agrees at 8 bases. The CDR3 consists of 15 residues. Trimming cost V 6 bases and J 4 bases; bases outside gene matches: 8. The CDR3 is CASRPTGTSYNEQFF. In DNA form, the CDR3 reads TGTGCCAGCAGGCCGACCGGGACTAGTTACAATGAGCAGTTCTTC.

This clonotype has just one count. The gene calls are TRBV10-3 and TRBJ1-5; D not certain. The CDR3 runs 15 residues. Trimming took 3 bases from V and 3 from J, leaving 12 bases between them. Germline V gene data show CDR1 as ENHRY and CDR2 as SYGVKD. The CDR3 DNA reads as TGTGCCATCAGTGAAGGAGGGCGGCTCAATCAGCCCCAGCATTTT. It encodes CAISEGGRLNQPQHF.

CDR3 coding DNA: TGCAGTGCTAGAGATCGTTCCACAGCAGGGCAGCCCCAGCATTTT. It specifies CSARDRSTAGQPQHF. The gene calls are TRBV20-1 and TRBJ1-5, with D tentatively TRBD1 (5 bases). This CDR3 is 15 amino acids long. CDR1 is DFQATT and CDR2 is SNEGSKA in the germline V gene (reference sequence). Trimming stripped 0 bases from V and 7 bases from J, with 16 bases between.